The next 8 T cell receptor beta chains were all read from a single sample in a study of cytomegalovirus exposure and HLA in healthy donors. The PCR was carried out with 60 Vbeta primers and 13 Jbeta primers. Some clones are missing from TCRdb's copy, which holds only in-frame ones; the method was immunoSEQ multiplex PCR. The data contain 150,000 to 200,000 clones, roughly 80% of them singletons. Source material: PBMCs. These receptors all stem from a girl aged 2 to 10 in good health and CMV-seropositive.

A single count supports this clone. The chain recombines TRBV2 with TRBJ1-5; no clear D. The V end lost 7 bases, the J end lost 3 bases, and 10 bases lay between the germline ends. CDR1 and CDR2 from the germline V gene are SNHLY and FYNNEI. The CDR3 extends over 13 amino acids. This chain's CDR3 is CASNGEYNQPQHF. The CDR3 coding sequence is TGTGCCAGCAACGGGGAGTACAATCAGCCCCAGCATTTT.

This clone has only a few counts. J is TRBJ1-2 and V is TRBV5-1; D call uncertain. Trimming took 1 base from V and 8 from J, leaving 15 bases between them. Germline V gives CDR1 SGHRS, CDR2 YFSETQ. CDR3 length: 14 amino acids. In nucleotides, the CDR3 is TGCGCCAGCAGCTTGTATTCCCCTGATAGCGGCTACACCTTC. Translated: CASSLYSPDSGYTF.

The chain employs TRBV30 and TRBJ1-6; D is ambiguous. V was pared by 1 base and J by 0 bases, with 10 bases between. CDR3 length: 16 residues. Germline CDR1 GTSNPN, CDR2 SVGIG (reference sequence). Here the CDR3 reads CAWSARTDSYNSPLHF. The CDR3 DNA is TGTGCCTGGAGTGCCCGGACTGACTCCTATAATTCACCCCTCCACTTT.

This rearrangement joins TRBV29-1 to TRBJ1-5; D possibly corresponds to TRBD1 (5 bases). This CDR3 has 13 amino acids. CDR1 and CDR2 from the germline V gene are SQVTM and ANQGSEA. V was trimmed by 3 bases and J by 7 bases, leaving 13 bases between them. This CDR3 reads CSVEWTFGQPQHF. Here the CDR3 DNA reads TGCAGCGTTGAGTGGACATTTGGCCAGCCCCAGCATTTT.

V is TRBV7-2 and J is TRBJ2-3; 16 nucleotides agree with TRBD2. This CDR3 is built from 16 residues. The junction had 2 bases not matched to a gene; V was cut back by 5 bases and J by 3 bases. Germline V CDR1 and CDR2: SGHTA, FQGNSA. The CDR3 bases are TGTGCCAGCAGCACGGGACTAGCGGGAGGGACAGATACGCAGTATTTT. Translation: CASSTGLAGGTDTQYF.

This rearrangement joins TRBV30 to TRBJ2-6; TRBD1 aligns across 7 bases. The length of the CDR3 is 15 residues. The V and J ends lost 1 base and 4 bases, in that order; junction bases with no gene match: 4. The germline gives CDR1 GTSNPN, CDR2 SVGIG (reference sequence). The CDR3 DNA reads TGTGCCTGGAGTGGAGGGGGCCCCGGGGCCAACGTCCTGACTTTC. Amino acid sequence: CAWSGGGPGANVLTF.

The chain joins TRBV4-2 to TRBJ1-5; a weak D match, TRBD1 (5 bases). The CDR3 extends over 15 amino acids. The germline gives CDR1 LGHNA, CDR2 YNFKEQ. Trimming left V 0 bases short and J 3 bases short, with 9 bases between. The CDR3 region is CASSQEGRDNQPQHF. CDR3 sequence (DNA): TGTGCCAGCAGCCAAGAGGGCAGGGACAATCAGCCCCAGCATTTT.

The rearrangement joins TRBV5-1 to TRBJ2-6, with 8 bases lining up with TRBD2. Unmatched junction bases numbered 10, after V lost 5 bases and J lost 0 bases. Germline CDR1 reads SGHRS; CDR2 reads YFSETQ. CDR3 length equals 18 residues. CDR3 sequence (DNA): TGCGCCAGCAGAACTGGCGGGGGGATACACTCTGGGGCCAACGTCCTGACTTTC. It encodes CASRTGGGIHSGANVLTF.